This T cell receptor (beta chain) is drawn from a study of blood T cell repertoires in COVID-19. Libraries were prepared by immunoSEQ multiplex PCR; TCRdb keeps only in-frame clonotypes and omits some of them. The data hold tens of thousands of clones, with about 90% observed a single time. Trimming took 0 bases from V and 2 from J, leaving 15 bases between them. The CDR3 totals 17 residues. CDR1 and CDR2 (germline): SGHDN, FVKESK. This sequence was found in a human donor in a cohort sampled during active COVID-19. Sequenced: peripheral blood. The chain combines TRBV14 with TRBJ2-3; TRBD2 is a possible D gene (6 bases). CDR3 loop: CASSQESWAGNTDTQYF. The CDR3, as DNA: TGTGCCAGCAGCCAAGAAAGTTGGGCGGGGAACACAGATACGCAGTATTTT.